The TCR beta chain under discussion was sequenced for a study of T-cell reconstitution after alpha-beta-depleted transplantation in children. Germline loops: CDR1 MNHEY, CDR2 SMNVEV (reference sequence). V dropped 3 bases and J dropped 8 bases, with 14 bases sitting between them. The CDR3 runs 13 residues. Unique molecular identifiers were incorporated when the TCRbeta library was constructed. TCRdb re-derived calls from the PCR reads in MiXCR, one entry per CDR3 protein. The sample has 250,000 to 350,000 distinct CDR3 sequences; 9.9% are singletons. The chain combines TRBV27 with TRBJ2-7; the D gene is possibly TRBD2 (6 bases). This receptor was taken from a human donor who donated a stem cell graft to a child with SCID. The sample was PBMCs from the stem cell graft donor, taken from the stem cell graft. The CDR3: CASSFSAGKKQYF. CDR3 in DNA: TGTGCCAGCAGTTTCTCCGCGGGGAAGAAGCAGTACTTC.